These 22 T cell receptor beta chains share one sample of origin, sequenced in a study of blood T cell repertoires in COVID-19. Profiling relied on immunoSEQ multiplex PCR, and the TCRdb table lists in-frame clones only, not all of them. The sample records about 260,000 clones, around four fifths being singletons. The source material was peripheral blood. The receptors derive from a man aged 55 to 70 with acute or convalescent COVID-19.

The chain has TRBV5-4 and TRBJ2-3; 10 positions agree with TRBD2. The ends lost 4 bases at V and 2 bases at J; junction bases unmatched: 4. The CDR3 length is 15 residues. The germline V gene encodes CDR1 SGHNT and CDR2 YYREEE (reference sequence). The DNA of the CDR3 is TGTGCCAGCAGCCTAGCGGGGGCCGTCACAGATACGCAGTATTTT. Its translation: CASSLAGAVTDTQYF.

The V call is TRBV12-3 or TRBV12-4, the J call TRBJ1-1; D not certain. The CDR3 consists of 13 residues. V dropped 5 bases and J dropped 1 base, with 8 bases sitting between them. CDR3 in amino acids: CASSPDSNTEAFF. CDR3 bases: TGTGCCAGCAGTCCCGACTCGAACACTGAAGCTTTCTTT.

The chain has TRBV3-1 (or the pseudogene TRBV3-2) and TRBJ2-4; 8 bases align to TRBD1. Trimming cost V 0 bases and J 2 bases; bases outside gene matches: 12. The CDR3 has 19 amino acids. Germline V lookup: CDR1 LGHDT, CDR2 YNNKEL (reference sequence). CDR3: CASSQEVIGQGLTKNIQYF. The CDR3 DNA reads as TGTGCCAGCAGCCAAGAGGTAATCGGACAGGGTTTAACCAAAAACATTCAGTACTTC.

The V gene is TRBV24-1, the J gene TRBJ2-3; 14 positions match TRBD2. Germline V lookup: CDR1 KGHDR, CDR2 SFDVKD. J lost 1 base, V lost 2 bases, and 10 bases had no gene match. The CDR3 covers 20 residues. The CDR3 here is CATSDSPGLAGDRGTDTQYF. In nucleotides, the CDR3 is TGTGCCACCAGTGATTCGCCGGGACTAGCGGGAGATCGCGGCACAGATACGCAGTATTTT.

This clone was counted a single time. V gene TRBV5-1 combines with J gene TRBJ1-5; D unresolved. CDR1 SGHRS and CDR2 YFSETQ come from the germline V gene. The CDR3 is made up of 13 amino acids. The V end was cut by 0 bases, the J end by 7 bases, with 8 bases between. In nucleotides, the CDR3 is TGCGCCAGCAGCTTGGCGATCGGGCAGCCCCAGCATTTT. Translated, it gives CASSLAIGQPQHF.

This chain connects TRBV7-2 to TRBJ1-5; D remains unclear. This CDR3 region has 13 residues. Deletions cut 3 bases from V and 1 base from J, with 4 bases between. Germline V lookup: CDR1 SGHTA, CDR2 FQGNSA. The CDR3: CASSFFSNQPQHF. The CDR3 coding sequence is TGTGCCAGCAGCTTCTTCAGCAATCAGCCCCAGCATTTT.

The chain is built from TRBV4-1 and TRBJ1-5, with 9 positions matching TRBD1. There are 18 residues in the CDR3. Losses at the gene ends were 1 base for V and 2 bases for J; bases not matched to a gene: 9. CDR1 and CDR2 from the germline V gene are MGHRA and YSYEKL. The CDR3 nucleotides read TGCGCCAGCAGCCAAGGAAACAGGGGGCGTTGGGGCAATCAGCCCCAGCATTTT. It specifies CASSQGNRGRWGNQPQHF.

The chain combines TRBV2 with TRBJ2-2, with 7 positions matching TRBD2. The CDR3 is made up of 15 amino acids. Germline assignment: CDR1 SNHLY and CDR2 FYNNEI. V dropped 8 bases and J dropped 6; count of bases not matched to a gene: 12. CDR3 in DNA: TGTGCCAGCTTCGGACTAGAAATAATTCCCGGGGAGCTGTTTTTT. Its protein is CASFGLEIIPGELFF.

The CDR3, as DNA: TGTGCCAGCAGGCCCACAGGAAACGCGAACACCGGGGAGCTGTTTTTT. As protein: CASRPTGNANTGELFF. The J gene is TRBJ2-2, the V gene TRBV9; D perhaps matches TRBD1 (5 bases). CDR1 and CDR2 from the germline V gene are SGDLS and YYNGEE. V lost 5 bases and J 0 bases, leaving 14 bases between the germline ends. CDR3 length: 16 amino acids.

V and J are TRBV5-6 and TRBJ2-3; weak D call: TRBD1 (5 bases). Germline V gene sequence: CDR1 SGHDT, CDR2 YYEEEE. Trimming took 5 bases from V and 5 from J, leaving 9 bases between them. The CDR3 covers 12 residues. Here the CDR3 reads CASSYQGDTQYF. The DNA for the CDR3 is TGTGCCAGCAGTTACCAGGGAGATACGCAGTATTTT.

This clone was detected only a few times. The genes are TRBV18 and TRBJ1-6; no reliable D call. Between the trimmed V and J ends, which lost 6 bases and 7 bases, there was a span of 10 bases. Germline CDR1 reads KGHSH; CDR2 reads LQKENI. This CDR3 has 13 residues. As DNA, the CDR3 is TGTGCCAGCTCCTCGGACTGGAATTCACCCCTCCACTTT. Its protein product is CASSSDWNSPLHF.

The rearrangement links TRBV28 to TRBJ2-2; TRBD2 matches 10 bases. Germline CDR1 is MDHEN and CDR2 is SYDVKM. The CDR3 length is 18 residues. V lost 6 bases to trimming and J lost 1 base; unmatched junction nucleotides: 11. The CDR3 DNA is TGTGCCAGCAGCTTTGACCCCCTAGCGGGGGAGAACACCGGGGAGCTGTTTTTT. Its translation is CASSFDPLAGENTGELFF.

The gene calls are TRBV5-1 and TRBJ2-1, with 11 bases identical to TRBD2. Germline-derived CDR1 and CDR2 are SGHRS and YFSETQ. The CDR3 loop spans 19 amino acids. V was clipped by 1 base and J by 0 bases; unmatched bases: 9. In DNA form, the CDR3 reads TGCGCCAGCAGCTTGAGTCAACTAGCGGGGGCCCCCTCCTACAATGAGCAGTTCTTC. Protein sequence: CASSLSQLAGAPSYNEQFF.

The rearrangement joins TRBV11-2 to TRBJ2-3, with 7 bases that match TRBD2. V dropped 4 bases and J dropped 2; count of bases not matched to a gene: 9. This CDR3 is 16 amino acids long. The germline V gene encodes CDR1 SGHAT and CDR2 FQNNGV. The CDR3 region has the DNA TGTGCCAGCAGCTACCCCGCCCGGGGGGACACAGATACGCAGTATTTT. Protein: CASSYPARGDTDTQYF.

The gene calls are TRBV6-5 and TRBJ2-7; D not resolved. Per the germline V gene, CDR1 is MNHEY and CDR2 is SVGAGI. The CDR3 is 12 amino acids. V gave up 8 bases and J gave up 6 bases, with 14 bases separating them. CDR3 coding DNA: TGTGCCAGCTCTGCTAGTCCTAGCGAGCAGTACTTC. Translating it yields CASSASPSEQYF.

V gene TRBV10-3 combines with J gene TRBJ2-5, with 16 bases fitting TRBD2. Losses at the gene ends were 8 bases for V and 5 bases for J; bases not matched to a gene: 5. CDR3 length: 15 amino acids. Germline CDR1 is ENHRY and CDR2 is SYGVKD. In DNA form, the CDR3 reads TGTGCCATCGGGACTAGCGGGGGGGGTAGGGAGACCCAGTACTTC. It specifies CAIGTSGGGRETQYF.

This chain links TRBV7-9 with TRBJ1-1; TRBD1 might be the D (5 bases). Germline V gene lookup returns CDR1 SEHNR and CDR2 FQNEAQ (reference sequence). V dropped 1 base and J dropped 1 base, with 10 bases sitting between them. The CDR3 has 15 residues. CDR3 sequence (DNA): TGTGCCAGCAGCTTAGAGGGACTTCCGAACACTGAAGCTTTCTTT. Translated: CASSLEGLPNTEAFF.

This clone has a handful of counts. The V gene is TRBV3-1 (or the pseudogene TRBV3-2), the J gene TRBJ2-2, with D possibly matching TRBD1 (6 bases). Germline V lookup: CDR1 LGHDT, CDR2 YNNKEL (reference sequence). V lost 4 bases and J 5 bases, leaving 23 bases between the germline ends. CDR3 length equals 18 residues. The DNA for the CDR3 is TGTGCCAGCAGCCGAAACGTCGGGACACACCGAAGTACCGGGGAGCTGTTTTTT. It specifies CASSRNVGTHRSTGELFF.

CDR3 nucleotide sequence: TGTGCCAGCAGCTTAAGAGACTTAATCCACACTGAAGCTTTCTTT. Protein: CASSLRDLIHTEAFF. V is TRBV7-2 and J is TRBJ1-1; no firm D call. The CDR3 runs to 15 residues. The germline V gene has CDR1 SGHTA and CDR2 FQGNSA. V lost 2 bases and J 3 bases, leaving 13 bases between the germline ends.

DNA for the CDR3: TGTGCCAGCTCACGTGAGGGACAAGAGTATGGCTACACCTTC. This sequence encodes CASSREGQEYGYTF. The chain uses TRBV18 and TRBJ1-2, with a possible D match to TRBD1 (6 bases). The CDR3 extends over 14 amino acids. Trimming took off 4 bases at V and 5 bases at J, with 14 bases between the two ends. CDR1 and CDR2 (germline): KGHSH, LQKENI.

The rearrangement uses TRBV19 and TRBJ2-7; 7 bases align to TRBD2. This CDR3 contains 13 residues. With V trimmed by 4 bases and J by 7 bases, 7 bases remained unmatched. CDR1 and CDR2 from the germline V gene are LNHDA and SQIVND (reference sequence). CDR3 sequence (DNA): TGTGCCAGTAGTAGCGGGAGATCGGGGGAGCAGTACTTC. Amino acids: CASSSGRSGEQYF.

The chain is built from TRBV10-1 and TRBJ1-1; no firm D call. CDR3 length: 13 residues. Germline V lookup: CDR1 WNHNN, CDR2 SYGVQD (reference sequence). V was trimmed by 2 bases and J by 1 base, leaving 5 bases between them. CDR3 coding DNA: TGCGCCAGCAGTGAGGAGGGGAACACTGAAGCTTTCTTT. Translating gives CASSEEGNTEAFF.